This TCR beta chain was sequenced during a study of CD8+CD57+ T cells in acquired aplastic anemia. The V and J ends lost 3 bases and 4 bases respectively, with 10 bases between them. Germline V gene sequence: CDR1 LNHNV, CDR2 YYDKDF (reference sequence). The CDR3 length is 14 residues. Profiling that covered TCR beta VDJ and CDR3 relied on genomic DNA as its template. MiXCR was run by TCRdb on the reads, yielding one entry per CDR3 protein. The sample records 150,000 to 200,000 distinct CDR3 sequences, 64% being singletons. The chain is built from TRBV15 and TRBJ1-3; D unclear. The specimen was sorted CD4+, CD8+, or CD8+CD57+ T cells (not recorded which) from PBMCs. This sequence was found in a human donor with severe aplastic anemia or a healthy control (not recorded which). The CDR3, as DNA: TGTGCCACCAGCAGTCCGGGCAGGGGAAACACCATATATTTT. It encodes CATSSPGRGNTIYF.